Shown below are 12 T cell receptor beta chains from a single sample sequenced in a study of shared clonotypes between healthy human individuals. Profiling relied on immunoSEQ multiplex PCR, and the TCRdb table lists in-frame clones only, not all of them. The sample includes about 2.5 million clones, around 93% of them seen just once. The sequencing input was naive CD4+ T cells from PBMCs. Subset indicated: CD45RA+ positively selected. The source of these receptors is a man between 18 and 29 years old in good health. Some clones in this sample may be carry-over from other donors' samples.

A note on this clone: The sample contains more than one DNA sequence encoding this CDR3. V is TRBV15 and J is TRBJ2-1, with D perhaps TRBD1 (7 bases). Trimming pared 2 bases from V and 3 bases from J, leaving 8 bases between. This CDR3 region has 14 residues. Germline V CDR1 and CDR2: LNHNV, YYDKDF (reference sequence). CDR3 amino acids: CATSRQGGYNEQFF. The CDR3 DNA sequence: TGTGCCACCAGCAGACAGGGGGGCTACAATGAGCAGTTCTTC.

The rearrangement joins TRBV5-1 to TRBJ1-4, with D possibly matching TRBD1 (6 bases). V was shortened by 4 bases and J by 5 bases, with 15 bases between the two germline ends. The germline V gene has CDR1 SGHRS and CDR2 YFSETQ. The CDR3 extends over 15 amino acids. The CDR3 sequence: CASSPRDTLNEKLFF. CDR3 DNA: TGCGCCAGCAGCCCGAGGGACACTTTGAATGAAAAACTGTTTTTT.

The V call is TRBV7-9, the J call TRBJ2-7; maybe TRBD1 (6 bases). Per the germline V gene, CDR1 is SEHNR and CDR2 is FQNEAQ (reference sequence). CDR3 length: 16 amino acids. V was shortened by 5 bases and J by 3 bases, with 20 bases between the two germline ends. CDR3 DNA sequence: TGTGCCAGCAGCCCAGCCTTGGGGGCTTACAACTACGAGCAGTACTTC. Amino acid sequence: CASSPALGAYNYEQYF.

The chain combines TRBV7-2 with TRBJ2-3; 9 positions match TRBD2. The CDR3 loop spans 12 amino acids. Germline CDR1 is SGHTA and CDR2 is FQGNSA. The J segment lost 10 bases and the V segment lost 5 bases, leaving 4 bases of the junction unmatched. CDR3 in DNA: TGTGCCAGCAGCAAACTAGCGGGTGCGCAGTATTTT. Protein sequence: CASSKLAGAQYF.

As for this clone: This CDR3 is also generated by other DNA sequences in the sample. CDR3 amino acids: CASSSGTGTYEQYF. CDR3 sequence (DNA): TGTGCCAGCAGCTCCGGGACAGGAACTTACGAGCAGTACTTC. The V and J genes are TRBV7-2 and TRBJ2-7, with TRBD1 identical over 8 bases. Germline CDR1 and CDR2: SGHTA and FQGNSA. The V segment lost 4 bases and the J segment 4 bases; nucleotides outside the gene matches: 6. CDR3 length: 14 residues.

As regards this clone: The sample carries other DNA sequences with the same CDR3. The chain carries TRBV18 and TRBJ2-7, with 8 bases matching TRBD1. Germline V gene sequence: CDR1 KGHSH, CDR2 LQKENI. The CDR3 extends over 15 amino acids. V lost 3 bases, J lost 3 bases, and 7 bases stayed unmatched. CDR3 sequence (DNA): TGTGCCAGCTCACCCGAAACAGGGGGGAGCTACGAGCAGTACTTC. Residues: CASSPETGGSYEQYF. The full variable domain, in which reference TRBV18 and TRBJ2-7 provide the parts outside the CDR3, is NAGVMQNPRHLVRRRGQEARLRCSPMKGHSHVYWYRQLPEEGLKFMVYLQKENIIDESGMPKERFSAEFPKEGPSILRIQQVVRGDSAAYFCASSPETGGSYEQYFGPGTRLTVT.

This clone has a single count. Other DNA variants within this sample encode the same CDR3. CDR3: CSARGLETQYF. For the CDR3, the DNA is TGCAGTGCTAGAGGGCTAGAGACCCAGTACTTC. The chain carries TRBV20-1 and TRBJ2-5; D remains ambiguous. Trimming shortened V by 1 base and J by 4 bases, and 4 bases separated the two germline ends. The CDR3 has 11 amino acids. Germline assignment: CDR1 DFQATT and CDR2 SNEGSKA (reference sequence).

The rearrangement links TRBV30 to TRBJ2-3, with 8 bases lining up with TRBD2. The CDR3 loop spans 14 amino acids. Germline CDR1 GTSNPN, CDR2 SVGIG (reference sequence). V shed 3 bases and J 2 bases; nucleotides not matched to a gene: 4. CDR3 DNA sequence: TGTGCCTGGAGGGTAGCGGGAACCACAGATACGCAGTATTTT. It encodes CAWRVAGTTDTQYF.

The chain carries TRBV4-1 and TRBJ2-1, with D unclear. The CDR3 length is 16 residues. The V gene's germline CDR1 is MGHRA and CDR2 YSYEKL. V lost 4 bases and J lost 6, with 19 bases in between. CDR3 in amino acids: CASSRQPLVAPNEQFF. CDR3 bases: TGCGCCAGCAGCCGCCAACCCCTGGTGGCCCCCAATGAGCAGTTCTTC.

The chain recombines TRBV5-1 with TRBJ2-3; possibly TRBD2 for D (5 bases). V was shortened by 0 bases and J by 4 bases, with 12 bases between the two germline ends. The CDR3 loop spans 15 amino acids. Germline CDR1 and CDR2: SGHRS and YFSETQ. For the CDR3, the DNA is TGCGCCAGCAGCTTGGGGTCTTCGGGGTCAGATACGCAGTATTTT. Its translation is CASSLGSSGSDTQYF. The full variable domain, with the rest looked up from reference TRBV5-1 and TRBJ2-3, is KAGVTQTPRYLIKTRGQQVTLSCSPISGHRSVSWYQQTPGQGLQFLFEYFSETQRNKGNFPGRFSGRQFSNSRSEMNVSTLELGDSALYLCASSLGSSGSDTQYFGPGTRLTVL.

This chain links TRBV18 with TRBJ1-2, with D hard to call. CDR1 KGHSH and CDR2 LQKENI come from the germline V gene. This CDR3 spans 14 amino acids. With 3 bases removed from V and 4 bases from J, the gap between germline ends came to 12 bases. As DNA, the CDR3 is TGTGCCAGCTCACCGACTAAGGACCTCTATGGCTACACCTTC. This codes for CASSPTKDLYGYTF.

The gene calls are TRBV7-9 and TRBJ2-2; D unresolved. Germline values: CDR1 SEHNR, CDR2 FQNEAQ (reference sequence). CDR3 length: 15 amino acids. V was pared by 3 bases and J by 0 bases, with 8 bases between. The CDR3 loop is CASSLSTTNTGELFF. CDR3 nucleotide sequence: TGTGCCAGCAGCTTGTCTACAACGAACACCGGGGAGCTGTTTTTT.